What follows is one T cell receptor (beta chain) and its context. In germline, CDR1 is SGDLS, CDR2 YYNGEE. This CDR3 comprises 13 residues. Between the trimmed V and J ends, which lost 0 bases and 9 bases, there was a span of 10 bases. This sample was taken from a study of shared clonotypes between healthy human individuals. The wider study: CD4 naive cells filled three plates per donor, CD4 memory three, CD8 naive two and CD8 memory one.

A CD45RA+ naive subset and a CD45RA-negative memory subset were split from CD4+ cells. Some clones are missing from TCRdb's copy, which holds only in-frame ones; the method was immunoSEQ multiplex PCR. The sample contains roughly 2,500,000 clones, over 85% of which appear only once. The sequence was obtained from a man aged 18-30 years in good health. Some clones in this sample may be carry-over from other donors' samples. The chain couples TRBV9 to TRBJ2-1; D gene unclear. The sample was naive CD4+ T cells from PBMCs. As to subset: CD45RA+ positively selected. The CDR3 loop reads CASSVAQWTEQFF. CDR3 nucleotide sequence: TGTGCCAGCAGCGTAGCCCAATGGACTGAGCAGTTCTTC. The full variable domain, rest sourced from reference TRBV9 and TRBJ2-1, is DSGVTQTPKHLITATGQRVTLRCSPRSGDLSVYWYQQSLDQGLQFLIQYYNGEERAKGNILERFSAQQFPDLHSELNLSSLELGDSALYFCASSVAQWTEQFFGPGTRLTVL.